The 3 T cell receptor beta chains below were found in one sample sequenced in a study of T-cell reconstitution after alpha-beta-depleted transplantation in children. Unique molecular identifiers were used to barcode this TCRbeta library. TCRdb fed the PCR reads into MiXCR, producing one record per CDR3 protein. The sample contains 200,000 to 250,000 distinct CDR3 sequences, roughly a quarter of which appear only once. The sample in question was PBMCs, mostly from graft donor cells, obtained 360 days after TCRalphabeta/CD19-depleted stem cell transplant. The receptor set was obtained from a female patient aged 2-9 years who had a stem cell transplant for congenital amegakaryocytic thrombocytopenia, so the T cells may come from the graft donor.

The chain has TRBV4-3 and TRBJ1-4; D possibly corresponds to TRBD1 (5 bases). The CDR3 covers 15 residues. V was shortened by 2 bases and J by 8 bases, with 15 bases between the two germline ends. The germline CDR1 and CDR2 sequences are LGHNA and YSLEER. CDR3: CASSQYRQRVEKLFF. The CDR3 DNA follows: TGCGCCAGCAGCCAATATCGACAGAGAGTAGAAAAACTGTTTTTT.

This clonotype was counted between two and nine times. V usage is TRBV5-1 and J usage is TRBJ2-1, with D uncertain. The germline V gene has CDR1 SGHRS and CDR2 YFSETQ. There are 14 residues in the CDR3. V dropped 2 bases and J dropped 5 bases, with 11 bases sitting between them. The CDR3 loop reads CASSFPSGDNEQFF. In DNA form, the CDR3 reads TGCGCCAGCAGCTTTCCGTCCGGAGACAATGAGCAGTTCTTC.

This clonotype was seen more than once but under ten times. The chain links TRBV3-1 to TRBJ2-1; 10 bases match TRBD1. V shed 6 bases and J 4 bases; nucleotides not matched to a gene: 6. The germline V gene encodes CDR1 LGHDT and CDR2 YNNKEL (reference sequence). The CDR3 consists of 15 residues. CDR3 nucleotides: TGTGCCAGCAGTCGACAGGGGGCTAGGTACAATGAGCAGTTCTTC. Protein sequence: CASSRQGARYNEQFF.